The clone carrying this T cell receptor (beta chain) was observed a handful of times. This specimen comes from a study of blood T cell repertoires in COVID-19. Using immunoSEQ multiplex PCR, the repertoire was profiled, and TCRdb retains in-frame clones only, with some absent. This repertoire shows 150,000 to 200,000 clones, 75% to 90% found once; its top ten account for approximately 4.7%. The germline V gene encodes CDR1 WSHSY and CDR2 SAAADI. CDR3 length: 14 amino acids. V lost 8 bases to trimming and J lost 2 bases; unmatched junction nucleotides: 5. The chain has TRBV10-2 and TRBJ1-3, with 8 bases that match TRBD1. The sequence came from a woman in her forties or fifties who had recovered from COVID-19. Sequences were obtained from PBMCs or T cells enriched from blood (not recorded which). For the CDR3, the DNA is TGCGCCAGCGTGCAGGGGGCGCCTGGAAACACCATATATTTT. As protein: CASVQGAPGNTIYF.